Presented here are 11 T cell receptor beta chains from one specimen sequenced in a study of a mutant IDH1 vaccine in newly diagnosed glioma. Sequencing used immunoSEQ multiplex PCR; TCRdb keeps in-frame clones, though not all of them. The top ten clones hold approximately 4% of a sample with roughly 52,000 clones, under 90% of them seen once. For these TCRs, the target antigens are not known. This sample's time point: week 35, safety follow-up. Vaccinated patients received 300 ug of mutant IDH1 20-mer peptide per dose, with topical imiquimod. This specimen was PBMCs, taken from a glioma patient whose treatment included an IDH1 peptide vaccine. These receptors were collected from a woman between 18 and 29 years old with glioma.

The CDR3 here is CASTLSPQGAPGNTIYF. DNA for the CDR3: TGCGCCAGCACCCTGAGCCCACAGGGGGCGCCTGGAAACACCATATATTTT. The chain employs TRBV4-1 and TRBJ1-3, with 9 bases identical to TRBD1. The length of the CDR3 is 17 residues. Germline V gives CDR1 MGHRA, CDR2 YSYEKL. V shed 7 bases, J shed 2 bases, and the junction held 12 bases outside the gene matches.

The CDR3 coding sequence is TGTGCCAGCAGGAACAGGGAGAACTATGGCTACACCTTC. It translates to CASRNRENYGYTF. The chain carries TRBV9 and TRBJ1-2; possibly TRBD1 for D (6 bases). The CDR3 length is 13 residues. The germline V and J ends were trimmed by 5 bases and 2 bases, with 10 bases remaining between them. CDR1 and CDR2 from the germline V gene are SGDLS and YYNGEE.

The CDR3: CASSLGNNQPQHF. The CDR3 nucleotides read TGTGCCAGCAGCTTAGGCAACAATCAGCCCCAGCATTTT. This chain connects TRBV5-5 to TRBJ1-5; D call uncertain. V dropped 2 bases and J dropped 3 bases, with 6 bases sitting between them. The CDR3 has 13 amino acids. CDR1 and CDR2 from the germline V gene are SGHKS and YYEKEE (reference sequence).

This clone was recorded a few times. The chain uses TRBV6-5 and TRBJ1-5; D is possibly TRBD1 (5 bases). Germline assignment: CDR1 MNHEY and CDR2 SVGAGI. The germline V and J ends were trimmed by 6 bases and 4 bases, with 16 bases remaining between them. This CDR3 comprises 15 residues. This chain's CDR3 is CASRAAGQRNQPQHF. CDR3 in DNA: TGTGCCAGCAGGGCGGCAGGGCAACGTAATCAGCCCCAGCATTTT.

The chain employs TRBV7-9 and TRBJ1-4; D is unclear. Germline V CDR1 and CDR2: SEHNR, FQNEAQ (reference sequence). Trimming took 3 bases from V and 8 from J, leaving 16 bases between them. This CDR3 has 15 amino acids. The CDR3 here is CASSFERELTEKLFF. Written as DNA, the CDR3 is TGTGCCAGCAGCTTCGAACGAGAGTTAACGGAAAAACTGTTTTTT.

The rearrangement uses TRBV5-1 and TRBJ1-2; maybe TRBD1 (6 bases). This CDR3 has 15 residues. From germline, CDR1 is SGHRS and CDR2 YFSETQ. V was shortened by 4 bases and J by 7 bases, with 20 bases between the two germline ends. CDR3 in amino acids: CASSIQGTAAIGYTF. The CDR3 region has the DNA TGCGCCAGCAGCATACAGGGTACGGCGGCGATTGGCTACACCTTC.

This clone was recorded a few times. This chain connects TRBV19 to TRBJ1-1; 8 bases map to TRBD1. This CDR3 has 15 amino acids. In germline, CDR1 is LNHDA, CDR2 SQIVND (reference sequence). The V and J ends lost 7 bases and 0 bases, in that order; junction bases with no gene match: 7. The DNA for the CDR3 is TGTGCCAGTACGCCGGGACAGGTGATGAACACTGAAGCTTTCTTT. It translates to CASTPGQVMNTEAFF.

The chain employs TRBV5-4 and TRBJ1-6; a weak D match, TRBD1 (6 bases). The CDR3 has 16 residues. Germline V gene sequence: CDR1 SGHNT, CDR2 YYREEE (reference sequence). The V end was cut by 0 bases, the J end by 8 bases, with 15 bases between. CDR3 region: CASSLVRGAVDSPLHF. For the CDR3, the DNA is TGTGCCAGCAGCTTGGTTCGGGGGGCTGTGGATTCACCCCTCCACTTT.

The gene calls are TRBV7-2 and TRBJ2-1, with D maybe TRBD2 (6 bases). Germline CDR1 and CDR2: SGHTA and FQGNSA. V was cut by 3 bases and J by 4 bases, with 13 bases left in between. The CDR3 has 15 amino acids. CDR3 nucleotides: TGTGCCAGCAGCTTTCGGCTAGCGACGTACAATGAGCAGTTCTTC. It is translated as CASSFRLATYNEQFF.

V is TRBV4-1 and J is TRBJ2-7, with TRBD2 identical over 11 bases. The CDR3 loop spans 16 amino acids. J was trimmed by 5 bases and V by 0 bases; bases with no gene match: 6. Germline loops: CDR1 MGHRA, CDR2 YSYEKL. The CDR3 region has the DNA TGCGCCAGCAGCCAAGAGCAGACTAGCGGGATCGACGAGCAGTACTTC. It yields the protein CASSQEQTSGIDEQYF.

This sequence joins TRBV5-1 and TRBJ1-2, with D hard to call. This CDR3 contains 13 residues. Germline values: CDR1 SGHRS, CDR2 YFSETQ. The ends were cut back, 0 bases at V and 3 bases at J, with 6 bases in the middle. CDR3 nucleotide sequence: TGCGCCAGCAGCTTGGTAAGGGACTATGGCTACACCTTC. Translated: CASSLVRDYGYTF.